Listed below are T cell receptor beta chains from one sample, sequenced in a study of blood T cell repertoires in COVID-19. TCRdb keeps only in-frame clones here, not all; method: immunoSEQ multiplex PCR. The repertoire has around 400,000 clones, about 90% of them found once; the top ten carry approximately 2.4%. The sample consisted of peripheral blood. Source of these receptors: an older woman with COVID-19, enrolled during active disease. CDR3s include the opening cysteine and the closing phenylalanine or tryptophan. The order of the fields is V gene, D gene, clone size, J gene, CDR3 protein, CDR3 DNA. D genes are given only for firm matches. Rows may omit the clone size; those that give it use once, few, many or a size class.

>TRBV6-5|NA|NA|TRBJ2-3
CASSYSRDKPDTQYF
TGTGCCAGCAGTTACTCGAGGGACAAACCAGATACGCAGTATTTT
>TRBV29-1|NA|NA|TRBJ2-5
CSVDGPGGETQYF
TGCAGCGTTGACGGGCCAGGGGGGGAGACCCAGTACTTC
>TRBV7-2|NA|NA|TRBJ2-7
CASSPRSVRSSYEQYF
TGTGCCAGCAGCCCGCGTTCGGTCCGAAGCTCCTACGAGCAGTACTTC
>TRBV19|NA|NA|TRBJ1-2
CASTSGNYGYTF
TGTGCCAGTACGAGCGGTAACTATGGCTACACCTTC
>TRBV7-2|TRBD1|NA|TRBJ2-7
CASSLGGTGPYEQYF
TGTGCCAGCAGCTTAGGAGGGACAGGGCCCTACGAGCAGTACTTC
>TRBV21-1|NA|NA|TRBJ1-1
CASRAGQAYEAFF
TGTGCCAGCAGGGCCGGACAGGCTTATGAAGCTTTCTTT
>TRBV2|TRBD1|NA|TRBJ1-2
CASVRTGDNDGYTF
TGTGCCAGCGTCCGGACAGGGGATAACGATGGCTACACCTTC
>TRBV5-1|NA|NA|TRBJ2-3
CASSLGQITDTQYF
TGCGCCAGCAGCCTAGGACAGATCACAGATACGCAGTATTTT
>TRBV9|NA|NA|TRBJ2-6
CASNQRTGLPAGGANVLTF
TGTGCCAGCAACCAACGAACCGGGCTCCCTGCGGGTGGGGCCAACGTCCTGACTTTC
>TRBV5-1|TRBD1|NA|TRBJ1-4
CASTSLGGFNEKLFF
TGCGCCAGCACCTCATTAGGGGGCTTTAATGAAAAACTGTTTTTT
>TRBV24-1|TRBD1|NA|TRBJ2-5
CATSAKGQGRETQYF
TGTGCCACCAGTGCCAAAGGACAGGGCCGAGAGACCCAGTACTTC
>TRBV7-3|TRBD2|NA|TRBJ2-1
CASSLRSGGAGDEQFF
TGTGCCAGCAGCTTACGTAGCGGGGGGGCCGGAGATGAGCAGTTCTTC
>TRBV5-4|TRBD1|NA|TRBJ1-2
CASIPSVGGQGFYGYTF
TGTGCCAGCATCCCGTCCGTAGGGGGACAGGGGTTCTATGGCTACACCTTC
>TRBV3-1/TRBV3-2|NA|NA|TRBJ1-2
CASSQAGGYTF
TGTGCCAGCAGCCAAGCTGGCGGCTACACCTTC
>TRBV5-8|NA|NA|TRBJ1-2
CASSLAGGAGYTF
TGTGCCAGCAGCTTGGCTGGGGGCGCTGGCTACACCTTC
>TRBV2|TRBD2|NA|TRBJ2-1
CASRLRTSGGSEQFF
TGTGCCAGCAGGTTGAGGACTAGCGGGGGATCGGAGCAGTTCTTC
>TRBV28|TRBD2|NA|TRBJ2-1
CASSFFGGGRDNEQFF
TGTGCCAGCAGTTTCTTCGGCGGGGGGAGGGATAATGAGCAGTTCTTC
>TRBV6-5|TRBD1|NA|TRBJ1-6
CASRTGDSPLHF
TGTGCCAGCAGGACAGGGGATTCACCCCTCCACTTT
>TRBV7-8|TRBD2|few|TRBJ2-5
CASSLGTSGGARETQYF
TGTGCCAGCAGCCTGGGGACTAGCGGGGGGGCCCGGGAGACCCAGTACTTC
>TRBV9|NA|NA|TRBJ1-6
CASSVVPDSNSPLHF
TGTGCCAGCAGCGTAGTGCCAGATTCCAATTCACCCCTCCACTTT
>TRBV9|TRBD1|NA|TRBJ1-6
CASSVEQGDSNSPLHF
TGTGCCAGCAGCGTAGAACAGGGGGACTCTAATTCACCCCTCCACTTT
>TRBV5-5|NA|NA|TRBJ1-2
CASRSPGGKYGYTF
TGTGCCAGCAGAAGCCCGGGGGGGAAATATGGCTACACCTTC
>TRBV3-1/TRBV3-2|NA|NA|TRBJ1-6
CASSQVGSPLHF
TGTGCCAGCAGCCAAGTCGGGTCACCCCTCCACTTT
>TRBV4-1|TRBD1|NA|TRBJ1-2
CASSLYAGTGGAGGYTF
TGCGCCAGCAGCCTATACGCCGGGACAGGGGGCGCGGGTGGCTACACCTTC
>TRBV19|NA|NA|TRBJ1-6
CASSPRSSYNSPLHF
TGTGCCAGTAGTCCCCGGAGCTCCTATAATTCACCCCTCCACTTT
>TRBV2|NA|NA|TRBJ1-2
CASCPERYGYTF
TGTGCCAGCTGTCCCGAGCGCTATGGCTACACCTTC
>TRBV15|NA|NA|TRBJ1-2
CATSREVGTNYGYTF
TGTGCCACCAGCAGAGAAGTCGGGACAAACTATGGCTACACCTTC
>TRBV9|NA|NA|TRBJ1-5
CASSVVPDSNQPQHF
TGTGCCAGCAGCGTAGTGCCAGATAGCAATCAGCCCCAGCATTTT
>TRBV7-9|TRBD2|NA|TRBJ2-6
CASTGKPSGGPSGANVLTF
TGTGCCAGCACCGGGAAACCTAGCGGGGGGCCCTCTGGGGCCAACGTCCTGACTTTC
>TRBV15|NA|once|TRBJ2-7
CATSRWDTPYEQYF
TGTGCCACCAGCAGATGGGACACTCCCTACGAGCAGTACTTC
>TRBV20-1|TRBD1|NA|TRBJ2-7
CSASQGDEQYF
TGCAGTGCTAGCCAGGGGGACGAGCAGTACTTC
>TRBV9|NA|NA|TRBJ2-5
CASSVSMGAGSQETQYF
TGTGCCAGCAGCGTCTCGATGGGGGCAGGGAGTCAAGAGACCCAGTACTTC
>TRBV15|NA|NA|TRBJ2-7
CATSGDISYEQYF
TGTGCCACCAGCGGGGACATCTCCTACGAGCAGTACTTC
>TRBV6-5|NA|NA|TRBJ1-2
CASRLTHAGNYGYTF
TGTGCCAGCAGACTGACTCATGCGGGGAACTATGGCTACACCTTC
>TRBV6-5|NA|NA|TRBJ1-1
CASTSLQGGEAFF
TGTGCCAGCACCTCTCTCCAGGGTGGCGAAGCTTTCTTT
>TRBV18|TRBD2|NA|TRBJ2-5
CASSHPGLAGGGETQYF
TGTGCCAGCTCACACCCCGGACTAGCGGGGGGAGGTGAGACCCAGTACTTC
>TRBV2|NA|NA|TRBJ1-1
CASSDGGRFEAFF
TGTGCCAGCAGTGACGGGGGTAGATTCGAAGCTTTCTTT